The 8 T cell receptor beta chains listed next were all sequenced from one sample in a study of shared clonotypes between healthy human individuals. Profiling relied on immunoSEQ multiplex PCR, and the TCRdb table lists in-frame clones only, not all of them. The data contain 450,000 to 600,000 clones, 79% of them singletons. Source material: PBMCs. These receptors were collected from a woman aged 40-49 years in good health. Some clones in this sample may be carry-over from other donors' samples.

This clone was recorded only once. The chain employs TRBV19 and TRBJ1-2; D gene unclear. The germline V and J ends were trimmed by 7 bases and 0 bases, with 15 bases remaining between them. This CDR3 region has 15 residues. Germline CDR1 is LNHDA and CDR2 is SQIVND (reference sequence). Here the CDR3 reads CASTKAHGANYGYTF. The CDR3 DNA sequence: TGTGCCAGTACCAAAGCGCACGGGGCTAACTATGGCTACACCTTC.

This clone occurred a few times. V and J are TRBV5-4 and TRBJ2-1; TRBD2 agrees at 11 bases. The CDR3 length is 15 residues. V was clipped by 5 bases and J by 5 bases; unmatched bases: 6. The germline V gene has CDR1 SGHNT and CDR2 YYREEE (reference sequence). Here the CDR3 DNA reads TGTGCCAGCAGTCTTAGCGGGAGGGCCAACAATGAGCAGTTCTTC. Protein product: CASSLSGRANNEQFF.

The chain couples TRBV2 to TRBJ2-4; 7 nucleotides line up with TRBD1. The CDR3 loop spans 14 amino acids. Germline CDR1 reads SNHLY; CDR2 reads FYNNEI. V lost 4 bases to trimming and J lost 1 base; unmatched junction nucleotides: 1. This CDR3 is CASSGGQAKNIQYF. CDR3 in DNA: TGTGCCAGCAGTGGGGGACAGGCCAAAAACATTCAGTACTTC.

This rearrangement joins TRBV2 to TRBJ1-4, with TRBD1 as a possible D gene (5 bases). The germline V gene has CDR1 SNHLY and CDR2 FYNNEI. The CDR3 spans 14 residues. V lost 8 bases, J lost 7 bases, and 17 bases lay in between. CDR3 residues: CASDLRVPGEKLFF. CDR3 coding DNA: TGTGCCAGCGATCTCAGGGTCCCCGGTGAAAAACTGTTTTTT.

This clone was detected a few times. The chain uses TRBV5-1 and TRBJ2-5; tentatively, D is TRBD1 or TRBD2 (5 bases each). Deletions cut 0 bases from V and 3 bases from J, with 9 bases between. Looked up from germline, CDR1 is SGHRS and CDR2 is YFSETQ. This CDR3 contains 14 residues. This CDR3 reads CASSLAREKETQYF. The CDR3 coding sequence is TGCGCCAGCAGCTTGGCCAGGGAGAAAGAGACCCAGTACTTC.

The chain is built from TRBV30 and TRBJ2-1; tentatively, D is TRBD2 (5 bases). Trimming stripped 6 bases from V and 2 bases from J, with 11 bases between. CDR1 is GTSNPN, CDR2 SVGIG, per germline (reference sequence). This CDR3 has 13 residues. For the CDR3, the DNA is TGTGCCTGCCTAAGGCGGGCCTACAATGAGCAGTTCTTC. Residues: CACLRRAYNEQFF.

The gene calls are TRBV27 and TRBJ1-2; maybe TRBD1 (5 bases). The V and J ends lost 6 bases and 8 bases respectively, with 16 bases between them. The V gene's germline CDR1 is MNHEY and CDR2 SMNVEV (reference sequence). This CDR3 contains 13 residues. In DNA, the CDR3 is TGTGCCAGCAGCCTGGGGCAGGGTGGGGGCTACACCTTC. Encoded protein: CASSLGQGGGYTF.

The chain recombines TRBV6-4 with TRBJ2-3; D ambiguous. The CDR3 covers 14 residues. V was trimmed by 2 bases and J by 2 bases, leaving 8 bases between them. The germline V gene encodes CDR1 MRHNA and CDR2 SNTAGT. The CDR3 sequence is CASSDGVNTDTQYF. The CDR3, as DNA: TGTGCCAGCAGTGACGGGGTCAACACAGATACGCAGTATTTT.